The clone carrying this T cell receptor beta chain has only a few counts. Its specificity is unknown. This specimen belongs to a study of T-cell memory formation after mild COVID-19. Study-wide results and limits: Shrinking CD4+ clones were chiefly CM and EM; CD8+ ones were chiefly EMRA.

After removal of 5 bases from V and 5 bases from J, the junction contained 7 bases not matched to a gene. The CDR3 loop spans 15 amino acids. Per the germline V gene, CDR1 is SGHVS and CDR2 is FNYEAQ. TCRdb re-called the 5' RACE reads through MiXCR, storing one row per CDR3 protein. The sample carries over 300,000 distinct CDR3 sequences, roughly 20% recorded once. The source material was PBMCs or a T cell subset sorted from them (not recorded which). The chain has TRBV7-6 and TRBJ2-3; 10 nucleotides line up with TRBD2. The receptor was isolated from a young man who had mild COVID-19 (a few samples of this study predate the infection). Cell type and time point are not known. The CDR3 sequence is CASSDTSGAIDTQYF. DNA of the CDR3: TGTGCCAGCAGCGATACTAGCGGGGCCATAGATACGCAGTATTTT. Filled out from reference TRBV7-6 and TRBJ2-3, the complete variable domain reads GAGVSQSPRYKVTKRGQDVALRCDPISGHVSLYWYRQALGQGPEFLTYFNYEAQQDKSGLPNDRFSAERPEGSISTLTIQRTEQRDSAMYRCASSDTSGAIDTQYFGPGTRLTVL.